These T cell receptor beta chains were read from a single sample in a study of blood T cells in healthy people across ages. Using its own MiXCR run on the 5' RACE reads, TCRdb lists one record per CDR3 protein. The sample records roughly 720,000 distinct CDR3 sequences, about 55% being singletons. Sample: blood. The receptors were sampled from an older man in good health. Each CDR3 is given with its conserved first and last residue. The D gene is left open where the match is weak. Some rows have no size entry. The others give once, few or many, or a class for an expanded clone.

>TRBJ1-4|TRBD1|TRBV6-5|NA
CASSQRTGWMEKLFF
TGTGCCAGCAGTCAACGGACAGGTTGGATGGAAAAACTGTTTTTT
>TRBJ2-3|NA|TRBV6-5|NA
CASSERVGTDTQYF
TGTGCCAGCAGTGAGCGGGTGGGCACAGATACGCAGTATTTT
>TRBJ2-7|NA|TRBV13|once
CASSFPGSRGTYNEQYF
TGTGCCAGCAGCTTCCCTGGGTCGCGAGGCACCTACAATGAGCAGTACTTC
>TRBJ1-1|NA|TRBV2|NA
CATRRGYTEAFF
TGTGCCACTCGAAGAGGTTATACTGAAGCTTTCTTT
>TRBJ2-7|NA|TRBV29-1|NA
CSVEQGGGYEQYF
TGCAGCGTTGAACAGGGAGGTGGTTACGAGCAGTACTTC
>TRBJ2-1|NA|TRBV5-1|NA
CASTRGLRGNEQFF
TGCGCCAGCACCAGAGGGCTCAGGGGCAATGAGCAGTTCTTC
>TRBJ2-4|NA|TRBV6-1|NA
CASTDGDPRKNIQYF
TGTGCCAGCACCGATGGGGACCCCCGCAAAAACATTCAGTACTTC
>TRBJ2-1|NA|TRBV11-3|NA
CASSFGQYNEQFF
TGTGCCAGCAGCTTCGGACAGTACAATGAGCAGTTCTTC
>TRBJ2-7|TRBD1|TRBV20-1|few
CSARETGVYEQYF
TGCAGTGCTAGGGAGACAGGGGTTTACGAGCAGTACTTC
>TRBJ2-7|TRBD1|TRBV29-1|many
CSVAPGQGAYEQYF
TGCAGCGTGGCCCCCGGACAGGGGGCATACGAGCAGTACTTC
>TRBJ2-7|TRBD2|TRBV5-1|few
CASSYGTRLADEQYF
TGCGCCAGCAGCTATGGGACTAGACTAGCCGACGAGCAGTACTTC
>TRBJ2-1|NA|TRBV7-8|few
CASSLVVAPNEQFF
TGTGCCAGCAGCTTGGTCGTAGCGCCCAATGAGCAGTTCTTC
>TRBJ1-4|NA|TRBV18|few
CASSSNEKLFF
TGTGCCAGCTCCTCCAATGAAAAACTGTTTTTT
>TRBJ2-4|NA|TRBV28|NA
CASSFLTGGTSEQYF
TGTGCCAGCAGTTTCCTCACGGGCGGGACAAGTGAACAGTACTTC
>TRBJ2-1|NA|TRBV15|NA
CATSRGAAYEQFF
TGTGCCACCAGCAGAGGGGCAGCATATGAGCAGTTCTTC
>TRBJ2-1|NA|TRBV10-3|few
CAISPWNGYNEQFF
TGTGCCATCAGCCCGTGGAACGGCTACAATGAGCAGTTCTTC
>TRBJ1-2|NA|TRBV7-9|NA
CASTRGGEDYGYTF
TGTGCCAGCACCAGAGGGGGGGAGGACTATGGCTACACCTTC
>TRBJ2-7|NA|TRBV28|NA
CASSLLQEIDEQYF
TGTGCCAGCAGTTTATTACAGGAAATCGACGAGCAGTACTTC
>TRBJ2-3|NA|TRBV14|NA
CASSHDQGLRTDTQYF
TGTGCCAGCAGCCATGATCAGGGTCTTAGGACAGATACGCAGTATTTT
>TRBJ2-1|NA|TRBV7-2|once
CASNLSPSRNEQFF
TGTGCCAGCAACTTATCTCCCTCTCGCAATGAGCAGTTCTTC
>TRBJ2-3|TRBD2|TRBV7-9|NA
CASSPSIAGLETMRRYAYF
TGTGCCAGCAGTCCATCGATAGCGGGACTAGAAACGATGCGCAGATACGCGTATTTT
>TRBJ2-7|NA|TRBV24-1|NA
CATSAGVGEQYF
TGTGCCACCAGTGCTGGGGTGGGAGAGCAGTACTTC
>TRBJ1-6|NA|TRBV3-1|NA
CASSQGGRNGNSPLHF
TGTGCCAGCAGCCAAGGGGGCAGAAATGGGAATTCACCCCTCCACTTT
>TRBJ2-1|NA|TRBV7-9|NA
CASSPLGLNNEQFF
TGTGCCAGCAGCCCCCTGGGGCTTAACAATGAGCAGTTCTTC
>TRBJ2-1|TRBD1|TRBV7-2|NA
CASSLESRGHNEQFF
TGTGCCAGCAGCTTAGAGAGCAGGGGGCACAATGAGCAGTTCTTC
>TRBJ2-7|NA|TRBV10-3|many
CAIRGRLSYEQYF
TGTGCCATCAGGGGACGTTTGTCCTACGAGCAGTACTTC
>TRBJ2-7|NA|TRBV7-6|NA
CASSLSSPGTYEQYF
TGTGCCAGCAGCTTAAGCAGCCCGGGGACCTACGAGCAGTACTTC
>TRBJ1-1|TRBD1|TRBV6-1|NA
CASRWGQGVNTEAFF
TGTGCCAGCAGATGGGGACAGGGGGTCAACACTGAAGCTTTCTTT
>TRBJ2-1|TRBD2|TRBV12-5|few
CASAPGTSGRGEQFF
TGTGCTAGTGCCCCCGGGACTAGCGGGAGAGGTGAGCAGTTCTTC
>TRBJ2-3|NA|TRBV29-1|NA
CSVGVSPLDRYAYF
TGCAGCGTTGGGGTCTCCCCCTTGGACAGATACGCGTATTTT
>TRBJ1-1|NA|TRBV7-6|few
CASSLRGGPEAFF
TGTGCCAGCAGCCTTAGGGGAGGGCCTGAAGCTTTCTTT